The 30 T cell receptor beta chains listed next were all sequenced from one sample in a study of blood T cell repertoires in COVID-19 (TCRdb year 2020). Receptor amplification or capture employed the immunoSEQ multiplex PCR assay. TCRdb limited this immuneACCESS table to in-frame rearrangements with V and J called. A share of clones is missing; checked studies link under half to unresolved V genes, and the rest is unexplained. The sample profile shows 200,000 to 300,000 clones; roughly 79% of them were found once. The top ten constitute 6.5% to 9% of the sample. Input material: peripheral blood. These receptors all stem from a woman older than 75 with COVID-19, enrolled during active disease.

The chain recombines TRBV7-8 with TRBJ1-4; a weak D match, TRBD1 (6 bases). Germline loops: CDR1 SGHVS, CDR2 FQNEAQ. Trimming pared 4 bases from V and 12 bases from J, leaving 24 bases between. The length of the CDR3 is 16 residues. The CDR3 here is CASSSRAGTINDELFF. CDR3 in DNA: TGTGCCAGCAGCTCAAGAGCCGGGACAATAAATGACGAACTGTTTTTT. The variable domain in full, completed from reference TRBV7-8 and TRBJ1-4, reads GAGVSQSPRYKVAKRGQDVALRCDPISGHVSLFWYQQALGQGPEFLTYFQNEAQLDKSGLPSDRFFAERPEGSVSTLKIQRTQQEDSAVYLCASSSRAGTINDELFFGSGTQLSVL.

This chain connects TRBV7-2 to TRBJ2-1; perhaps TRBD1 as D (5 bases). The CDR3 is made up of 12 amino acids. The V end lost 4 bases, the J end lost 9 bases, and 10 bases lay between the germline ends. Germline-derived CDR1 and CDR2 are SGHTA and FQGNSA. The CDR3 nucleotides read TGTGCCAGCAGCTCCAGGGTGGCTGAGCAGTTCTTC. Protein product: CASSSRVAEQFF.

In its sample, this clone was seen a few times. The genes are TRBV7-9 and TRBJ1-4; 8 nucleotides align to TRBD1. The V gene end was trimmed by 8 bases and the J gene end by 7 bases; junction bases not matched to a gene: 3. The V gene's germline CDR1 is SEHNR and CDR2 FQNEAQ (reference sequence). The CDR3 has 12 amino acids. CDR3 amino acids: CASGQGGEKLFF. The CDR3 bases are TGTGCCAGCGGACAGGGCGGTGAAAAACTGTTTTTT.

This clone was recorded once. CDR3 loop: CASSVTVVKTNEKLFF. In DNA, the CDR3 is TGCGCCAGCAGCGTGACAGTAGTGAAGACTAATGAAAAACTGTTTTTT. This sequence joins TRBV5-1 and TRBJ1-4; D possibly corresponds to TRBD1 (5 bases). Germline values: CDR1 SGHRS, CDR2 YFSETQ. The CDR3 has 16 amino acids. The V end was cut by 4 bases, the J end by 2 bases, with 15 bases between.

The gene calls are TRBV2 and TRBJ2-7; 10 bases are a match to TRBD1. The V gene end was trimmed by 2 bases and the J gene end by 1 base; junction bases not matched to a gene: 2. The CDR3 runs to 15 residues. The germline CDR1 and CDR2 sequences are SNHLY and FYNNEI. The DNA for the CDR3 is TGTGCCAGCAGTGAACGGACAGGGGGGTCCTACGAGCAGTACTTC. Amino acid sequence: CASSERTGGSYEQYF.

The chain is built from TRBV10-3 and TRBJ2-5; possibly TRBD1 for D (6 bases). This CDR3 has 12 amino acids. CDR1 ENHRY and CDR2 SYGVKD come from the germline V gene. Trimming took 7 bases from V and 5 from J, leaving 11 bases between them. The CDR3 region is CAIKGEGETQYF. In DNA form, the CDR3 reads TGTGCCATCAAGGGGGAAGGGGAGACCCAGTACTTC.

The J gene is TRBJ1-5, the V gene TRBV5-4; D might be TRBD1 (6 bases). Trimming removed 0 bases at V and 1 base at J, with 8 bases between. Germline-derived CDR1 and CDR2 are SGHNT and YYREEE (reference sequence). CDR3 length: 15 amino acids. The CDR3 protein is CASSLAGVSNQPQHF. CDR3 nucleotide sequence: TGTGCCAGCAGCTTGGCAGGGGTAAGCAATCAGCCCCAGCATTTT.

This chain joins TRBV28 and TRBJ1-2, with D possibly being TRBD1 (5 bases). Between the trimmed V and J ends, which lost 2 bases and 1 base, there was a span of 20 bases. Germline-derived CDR1 and CDR2 are MDHEN and SYDVKM. The CDR3 has 18 amino acids. As DNA, the CDR3 is TGTGCCAGCAGTTTACCCCGACAGTTAGAAAAAGATAACTATGGCTACACCTTC. Translating gives CASSLPRQLEKDNYGYTF.

The rearrangement uses TRBV7-8 and TRBJ1-5; 9 bases agree with TRBD1. CDR1 and CDR2 from the germline V gene are SGHVS and FQNEAQ. The CDR3 extends over 16 amino acids. The V gene end was trimmed by 1 base and the J gene end by 2 bases; junction bases not matched to a gene: 3. This chain's CDR3 is CASSLGRTGGNQPQHF. CDR3 DNA: TGTGCCAGCAGCTTAGGACGGACAGGGGGCAATCAGCCCCAGCATTTT.

The chain is built from TRBV27 and TRBJ1-2, with 7 bases fitting TRBD1. Germline V CDR1 and CDR2: MNHEY, SMNVEV (reference sequence). This CDR3 has 15 amino acids. The V gene end was trimmed by 0 bases and the J gene end by 2 bases; junction bases not matched to a gene: 3. CDR3 bases: TGTGCCAGCAGTTTATCGACACAGGGGAACTATGGCTACACCTTC. Its translation is CASSLSTQGNYGYTF.

The chain recombines TRBV6-5 with TRBJ2-7, with D unresolved. V was clipped by 0 bases and J by 7 bases, with 19 bases between them. Per the germline V gene, CDR1 is MNHEY and CDR2 is SVGAGI. The CDR3 contains 16 residues. This chain's CDR3 is CASSYSNGGRTQEQYF. In nucleotides, the CDR3 is TGTGCCAGCAGTTACTCGAATGGTGGCCGTACCCAAGAGCAGTACTTC.

The V call is TRBV19, the J call TRBJ1-2; D is unclear. The CDR3 sequence is 14 residues long. V was trimmed by 0 bases and J by 4 bases, leaving 9 bases between them. The germline CDR1 and CDR2 sequences are LNHDA and SQIVND (reference sequence). CDR3 in amino acids: CASSIEHGVYGYTF. Written as DNA, the CDR3 is TGTGCCAGTAGTATAGAACACGGGGTCTATGGCTACACCTTC.

This chain joins TRBV28 and TRBJ2-1; TRBD1 matches 8 bases. Trimming took 7 bases from V and 5 from J; bases not matched to a gene: 13. Germline lookup yields CDR1 MDHEN and CDR2 SYDVKM. The CDR3 is made up of 16 amino acids. CDR3 amino acids: CASNSWTGSYHNEQFF. For the CDR3, the DNA is TGTGCCAGCAATTCCTGGACAGGGTCTTACCACAATGAGCAGTTCTTC.

The rearrangement joins TRBV7-2 to TRBJ2-3; maybe TRBD2 (7 bases). Germline V gene data show CDR1 as SGHTA and CDR2 as FQGNSA. The CDR3 has 16 amino acids. Trimming removed 5 bases from V and 1 base from J, with 16 bases in between. The CDR3 nucleotides read TGTGCCAGCAGCGCCCGAGGGGGGAGGGGCACAGATACGCAGTATTTT. Protein sequence: CASSARGGRGTDTQYF.

This chain uses TRBV28 with TRBJ1-5, with TRBD1 matching over 7 bases. This CDR3 has 15 residues. After removal of 4 bases from V and 0 bases from J, the junction contained 3 bases not matched to a gene. Germline V gene lookup returns CDR1 MDHEN and CDR2 SYDVKM. The CDR3 region is CASSSGQNSNQPQHF. CDR3 DNA: TGTGCCAGCAGTTCGGGACAGAATAGCAATCAGCCCCAGCATTTT.

The chain employs TRBV28 and TRBJ2-3; 8 bases are a match to TRBD2. In germline, CDR1 is MDHEN, CDR2 SYDVKM. Trimming took 1 base from V and 2 from J; bases not matched to a gene: 5. The CDR3 runs 16 residues. Here the CDR3 DNA reads TGTGCCAGCAGTTTATTTACTAGCGGACACACAGATACGCAGTATTTT. This translates into CASSLFTSGHTDTQYF.

J is TRBJ2-6 and V is TRBV4-1; D ambiguous. The CDR3 sequence is 18 residues long. Trimming removed 1 base from V and 0 bases from J, with 13 bases in between. The germline CDR1 and CDR2 sequences are MGHRA and YSYEKL. CDR3 in amino acids: CASSQAQVPSSGANVLTF. The CDR3 coding sequence is TGCGCCAGCAGCCAAGCCCAGGTTCCCAGCTCTGGGGCCAACGTCCTGACTTTC.

This clone was observed a few times. V and J are TRBV5-4 and TRBJ2-2, with 11 bases identical to TRBD2. The germline gives CDR1 SGHNT, CDR2 YYREEE (reference sequence). CDR3 size: 15 residues. V was clipped by 5 bases and J by 6 bases; unmatched bases: 6. In nucleotides, the CDR3 is TGTGCCAGCAGAATAGCGGGGGGGCGGCCCGGGGAGCTGTTTTTT. Amino acids: CASRIAGGRPGELFF.

This rearrangement joins TRBV6-5 to TRBJ1-1; TRBD1 is a possible D gene (5 bases). The germline V gene encodes CDR1 MNHEY and CDR2 SVGAGI. Trimming took 4 bases from V and 6 from J, leaving 12 bases between them. The CDR3 loop spans 13 amino acids. The CDR3 nucleotides read TGTGCCAGCAGTTTTTTCGGGGGTTCTGAAGCTTTCTTT. Its protein product is CASSFFGGSEAFF.

The V call is TRBV21-1, the J call TRBJ2-5; TRBD2, as called in the table, went unchecked against the DNA. TRBV21-1 is noted as a pseudogene. The CDR3 runs 17 residues. CDR3 protein: CASGTSVKTGGQETQYF. For the CDR3, the DNA is TGTGCTTCGGGGACTAGCGTGAAAACAGGGGGCCAAGAGACCCAGTACTTC.

This chain uses TRBV14 with TRBJ1-2, with 9 positions matching TRBD1. V trimming: 3 bases; J trimming: 7 bases; junction bases outside the gene matches: 3. Germline lookup yields CDR1 SGHDN and CDR2 FVKESK. The CDR3 sequence is 13 residues long. Here the CDR3 DNA reads TGTGCCAGCAGCCACCGACAGGGGGGTGGCTACACCTTC. Its translation: CASSHRQGGGYTF.

This clone was counted between two and nine times. The gene calls are TRBV7-3 and TRBJ2-1; D remains unclear. The CDR3 has 12 amino acids. The V gene lost 1 base and the J gene lost 10 bases, with 8 bases spanning the gap. Germline lookup yields CDR1 SGHTA and CDR2 FQGTGA. The CDR3 region has the DNA TGTGCCAGCAGCTTAAGAGGTCAGGAGCAGTTCTTC. It codes for CASSLRGQEQFF.

V is TRBV11-3 and J is TRBJ2-6, with 7 bases identical to TRBD1. CDR3 length: 19 amino acids. Germline trimming cut 5 bases from V and 0 bases from J; bases unmatched to any gene: 13. Germline V gene lookup returns CDR1 SGHNT and CDR2 YENEEA. CDR3 sequence (DNA): TGTGCCAGCAGCCATAAGGGGGCAGGACGCAGCTCTGGGGCCAACGTCCTGACTTTC. The encoded protein is CASSHKGAGRSSGANVLTF.

This clone has a handful of counts. J is TRBJ1-4 and V is TRBV19, with 7 nucleotides matching TRBD1. V was clipped by 5 bases and J by 8 bases; unmatched bases: 8. The CDR3 is 14 amino acids. Germline CDR1 LNHDA, CDR2 SQIVND (reference sequence). This chain's CDR3 is CASSGDSKDEKLFF. The CDR3 nucleotides read TGTGCCAGTAGTGGGGACAGTAAGGACGAAAAACTGTTTTTT. The full variable domain, completed using reference TRBV19 and TRBJ1-4, is DGGITQSPKYLFRKEGQNVTLSCEQNLNHDAMYWYRQDPGQGLRLIYYSQIVNDFQKGDIAEGYSVSREKKESFPLTVTSAQKNPTAFYLCASSGDSKDEKLFFGSGTQLSVL.

The genes are TRBV20-1 and TRBJ1-2, with unresolved D. V was trimmed by 3 bases and J by 4 bases, leaving 6 bases between them. The CDR3 runs to 11 residues. The germline V gene has CDR1 DFQATT and CDR2 SNEGSKA (reference sequence). The CDR3 region is CSARYSYGYTF. CDR3 nucleotides: TGCAGTGCTAGGTATAGCTATGGCTACACCTTC.

Here the CDR3 reads CASSQVALSGELFF. The CDR3 DNA sequence: TGTGCCAGCAGCCAAGTGGCCCTGTCCGGGGAGCTGTTTTTT. The chain employs TRBV3-1 (or the pseudogene TRBV3-2) and TRBJ2-2; D gene unclear. Trimming cost V 1 base and J 6 bases, with 9 bases left between them. The CDR3 totals 14 residues. Per germline, CDR1 LGHDT and CDR2 YNNKEL (reference sequence).

This clone was picked up a small number of times. The V gene is TRBV15, the J gene TRBJ1-5; D ambiguous. Germline loops: CDR1 LNHNV, CDR2 YYDKDF (reference sequence). CDR3 length equals 14 residues. Trimming pared 1 base from V and 2 bases from J, leaving 6 bases between. The DNA for the CDR3 is TGTGCCACCAGCAGAGGCGGGGGCAATCAGCCCCAGCATTTT. The encoded protein is CATSRGGGNQPQHF.

CDR3 bases: TGTGCCAGCAGCCCGGGGTGGGATACGCAGTATTTT. It translates to CASSPGWDTQYF. The genes are TRBV7-2 and TRBJ2-3; D perhaps matches TRBD2 (5 bases). With 5 bases removed from V and 6 bases from J, the gap between germline ends came to 9 bases. The germline V gene encodes CDR1 SGHTA and CDR2 FQGNSA. CDR3 length equals 12 residues.

The V and J genes are TRBV7-3 and TRBJ1-1; D call uncertain. Germline-derived CDR1 and CDR2 are SGHTA and FQGTGA. V lost 5 bases and J 9 bases, leaving 13 bases between the germline ends. The CDR3 loop spans 12 amino acids. The DNA of the CDR3 is TGTGCCAGCAGCCCATCGAGAGGGAAAGCTTTCTTT. Its protein product is CASSPSRGKAFF.

The CDR3 sequence: CASSQVSSGSAVETQYF. The CDR3 nucleotides read TGTGCCAGCAGCCAAGTTTCGAGCGGGAGCGCGGTAGAGACCCAGTACTTC. The V and J genes are TRBV4-2 and TRBJ2-5; 8 positions agree with TRBD2. This CDR3 contains 17 residues. Germline V CDR1 and CDR2: LGHNA, YNFKEQ. V lost 1 base and J lost 4; bases outside the gene matches: 11.